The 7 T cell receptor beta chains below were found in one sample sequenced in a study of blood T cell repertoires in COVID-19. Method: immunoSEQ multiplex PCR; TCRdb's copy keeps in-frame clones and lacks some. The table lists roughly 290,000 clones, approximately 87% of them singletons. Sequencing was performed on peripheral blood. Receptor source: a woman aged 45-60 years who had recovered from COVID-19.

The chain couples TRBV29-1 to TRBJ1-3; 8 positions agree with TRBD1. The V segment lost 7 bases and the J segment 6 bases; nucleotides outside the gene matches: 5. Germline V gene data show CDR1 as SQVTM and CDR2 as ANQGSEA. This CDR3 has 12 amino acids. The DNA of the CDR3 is TGCAGCGGGCAGGGGGCAGAAAACACCATATATTTT. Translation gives CSGQGAENTIYF. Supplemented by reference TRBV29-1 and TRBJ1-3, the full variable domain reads SAVISQKPSRDICQRGTSLTIQCQVDSQVTMMFWYRQQPGQSLTLIATANQGSEATYESGFVIDKFPISRPNLTFSTLTVSNMSPEDSSIYLCSGQGAENTIYFGEGSWLTVV.

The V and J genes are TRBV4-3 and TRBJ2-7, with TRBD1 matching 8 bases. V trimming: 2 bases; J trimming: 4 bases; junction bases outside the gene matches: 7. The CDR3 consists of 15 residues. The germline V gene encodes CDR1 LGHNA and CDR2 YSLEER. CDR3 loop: CASSQRTGINYEQYF. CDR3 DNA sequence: TGCGCCAGCAGCCAACGGACAGGGATTAATTACGAGCAGTACTTC.

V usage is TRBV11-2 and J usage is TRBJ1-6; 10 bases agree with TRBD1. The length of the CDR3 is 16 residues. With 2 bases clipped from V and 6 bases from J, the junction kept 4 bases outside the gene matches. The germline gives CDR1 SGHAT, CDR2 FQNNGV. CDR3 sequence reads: CASSLRRDRGNSPLHF. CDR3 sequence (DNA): TGTGCCAGCAGCTTACGGCGGGACAGGGGTAATTCACCCCTCCACTTT.

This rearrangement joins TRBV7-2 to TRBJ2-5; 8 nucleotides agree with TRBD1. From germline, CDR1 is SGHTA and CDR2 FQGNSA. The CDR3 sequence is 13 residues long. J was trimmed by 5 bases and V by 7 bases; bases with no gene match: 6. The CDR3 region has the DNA TGTGCCAGCACCCAGGGGGCGAGGGAGACCCAGTACTTC. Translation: CASTQGARETQYF.

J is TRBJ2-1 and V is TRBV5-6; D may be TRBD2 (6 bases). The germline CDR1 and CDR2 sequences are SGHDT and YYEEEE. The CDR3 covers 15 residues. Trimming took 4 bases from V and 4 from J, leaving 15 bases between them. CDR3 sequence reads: CASSLPGLLYNEQFF. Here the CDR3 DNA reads TGTGCCAGCAGCCTCCCGGGACTCCTATACAATGAGCAGTTCTTC.

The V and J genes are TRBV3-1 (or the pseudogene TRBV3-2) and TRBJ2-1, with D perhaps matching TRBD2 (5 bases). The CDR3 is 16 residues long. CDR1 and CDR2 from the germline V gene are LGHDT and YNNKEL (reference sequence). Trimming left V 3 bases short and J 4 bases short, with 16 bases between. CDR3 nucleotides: TGTGCCAGCAGCCAGGATTGGACTGTAAGTTACAATGAGCAGTTCTTC. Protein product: CASSQDWTVSYNEQFF.

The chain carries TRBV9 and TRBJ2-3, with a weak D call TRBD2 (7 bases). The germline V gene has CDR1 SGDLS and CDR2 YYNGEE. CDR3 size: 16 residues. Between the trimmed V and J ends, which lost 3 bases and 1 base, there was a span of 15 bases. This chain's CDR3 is CASSAYGGRGTDTQYF. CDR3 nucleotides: TGTGCCAGCAGCGCCTACGGGGGGCGAGGCACAGATACGCAGTATTTT.